Presented here are 23 T cell receptor beta chains from one specimen sequenced in a study of T-cell reconstitution after alpha-beta-depleted transplantation in children. The library targeted TCRbeta and was prepared with unique molecular identifiers. TCRdb reprocessed the PCR reads with MiXCR, giving one entry per CDR3 protein. The sample has approximately 400,000 distinct CDR3 sequences; roughly 11% are singletons. The material sequenced was PBMCs from the stem cell graft donor, taken from the stem cell graft. These receptors were obtained from a human donor who donated a stem cell graft to a child with acute myeloid leukemia.

CDR3 in amino acids: CASSRALGIGETQYF. In DNA, the CDR3 is TGTGCCAGCAGCCGAGCTCTTGGCATTGGGGAGACCCAGTACTTC. The chain joins TRBV12-3 or TRBV12-4 to TRBJ2-5; D remains unclear. CDR3 length: 15 amino acids. The ends were cut back, 6 bases at V and 5 bases at J, with 19 bases in the middle.

This clonotype was found many times. J is TRBJ2-7 and V is TRBV7-9; D is possibly TRBD2 (6 bases). CDR3 length equals 13 residues. With 5 bases removed from V and 0 bases from J, the gap between germline ends came to 8 bases. Germline V gene data show CDR1 as SEHNR and CDR2 as FQNEAQ (reference sequence). The CDR3 here is CASSMDYSYEQYV. The CDR3 coding sequence is TGTGCCAGCAGCATGGACTACTCCTACGAGCAGTACGTC.

This clonotype occurred a few times. This chain uses TRBV19 with TRBJ1-2, with a weak D call TRBD1 (5 bases). V was clipped by 4 bases and J by 7 bases, with 7 bases between them. The CDR3 length is 11 residues. Looked up from germline, CDR1 is LNHDA and CDR2 is SQIVND (reference sequence). The chain's CDR3 is CASSTGTGYTF. In DNA form, the CDR3 reads TGTGCCAGTAGTACGGGGACTGGCTACACCTTC.

The CDR3 reads CASSRTSGRDEQFF. In nucleotides, the CDR3 is TGTGCCAGCAGCCGGACTAGCGGGAGAGATGAGCAGTTCTTC. This sequence joins TRBV7-9 and TRBJ2-1; 13 positions match TRBD2. The CDR3 contains 14 residues. Germline CDR1 and CDR2: SEHNR and FQNEAQ (reference sequence). J gave up 8 bases and V 5 bases, and 3 bases lay outside the gene matches.

The table lists this clonotype with a few counts. This rearrangement joins TRBV29-1 to TRBJ2-2, with 7 bases fitting TRBD2. The CDR3 spans 16 residues. Germline CDR1 and CDR2: SQVTM and ANQGSEA. The ends lost 4 bases at V and 3 bases at J; junction bases unmatched: 11. The CDR3 region has the DNA TGCAGCGTTGTGGGGCAGGGACTATGGTACACCGGGGAGCTGTTTTTT. It specifies CSVVGQGLWYTGELFF.

There are a few counts of this clonotype. The chain employs TRBV5-1 and TRBJ2-5; 7 positions agree with TRBD2. The germline gives CDR1 SGHRS, CDR2 YFSETQ. J gave up 2 bases and V 5 bases, and 9 bases lay outside the gene matches. This CDR3 has 15 amino acids. CDR3 amino acids: CASRRASGWQETQYF. The CDR3 DNA reads as TGCGCCAGCAGGCGAGCTAGCGGTTGGCAAGAGACCCAGTACTTC.

This clonotype was seen many times. V is TRBV28 and J is TRBJ2-1, with 7 positions matching TRBD1. The CDR3 spans 14 residues. CDR1 is MDHEN, CDR2 SYDVKM, per germline. V was clipped by 5 bases and J by 4 bases; unmatched bases: 5. The CDR3 bases are TGTGCCAGCAGTGGTCGGGACAGATACAATGAGCAGTTCTTC. Protein: CASSGRDRYNEQFF.

This clonotype was found many times. The V call is TRBV7-2, the J call TRBJ2-3, with D possibly matching TRBD2 (5 bases). The V and J ends lost 5 bases and 1 base respectively, with 13 bases between them. Germline loops: CDR1 SGHTA, CDR2 FQGNSA. The CDR3 spans 15 residues. DNA of the CDR3: TGTGCCAGCAGCAAAAGGGAGTGGGGCACAGATACGCAGTATTTT. It translates to CASSKREWGTDTQYF.

This clonotype was seen repeatedly, ten times or more. The rearrangement joins TRBV27 to TRBJ2-5, with D hard to call. Germline CDR1 is MNHEY and CDR2 is SMNVEV (reference sequence). V was shortened by 0 bases and J by 0 bases, with 8 bases between the two germline ends. CDR3 length equals 15 residues. The CDR3 DNA sequence: TGTGCCAGCAGTTTATCGTTCCGATACCAAGAGACCCAGTACTTC. This sequence encodes CASSLSFRYQETQYF.

Of note for this clonotype: This may be a read error, as it is one base from a much larger clone. The rearrangement joins TRBV20-1 to TRBJ1-1; D ambiguous. The V gene lost 3 bases and the J gene lost 2 bases, with 13 bases spanning the gap. CDR3 length: 14 residues. From germline, CDR1 is DFQATT and CDR2 SNEGSKA (reference sequence). The chain's CDR3 is CSARARGINTEAFF. In nucleotides, the CDR3 is TGCAGTGCTAGGGCCAGAGGGATCAACACTGAAGCTTTCTTT.

This clonotype was detected many times. V is TRBV9 and J is TRBJ2-1, with 10 bases lining up with TRBD2. The CDR3 extends over 22 amino acids. The V segment lost 3 bases and the J segment 6 bases; nucleotides outside the gene matches: 27. Germline V gene sequence: CDR1 SGDLS, CDR2 YYNGEE. CDR3 amino acids: CASSAQNAASWGSGRSPNEQFF. Written as DNA, the CDR3 is TGTGCCAGCAGCGCACAGAACGCTGCTTCGTGGGGTAGCGGGAGGTCTCCCAATGAGCAGTTCTTC.

On this clonotype: Being one base from a much bigger clone, this may be a read error. V gene TRBV5-5 combines with J gene TRBJ1-5, with 8 bases lining up with TRBD1. Looked up from germline, CDR1 is SGHKS and CDR2 is YYEKEE (reference sequence). The CDR3 is 15 residues long. The DNA of the CDR3 is TGTGCCAGCAGCTTGGGACAGGGGAGTGGTCAGCCCCAGCCTTTT. Its translation: CASSLGQGSGQPQPF.

This clonotype came up once. The V call is TRBV11-2, the J call TRBJ2-7; the D is unclear. Germline CDR1 SGHAT, CDR2 FQNNGV. Trimming pared 0 bases from V and 7 bases from J, leaving 10 bases between. The length of the CDR3 is 13 residues. CDR3 DNA sequence: TGTGCCAGCAGCTTAGAAAGTTTCAATGAGCAGTACTTC. Its translation is CASSLESFNEQYF.

This clonotype was found a few times. The V and J genes are TRBV5-4 and TRBJ2-1; TRBD2 agrees at 8 bases. V dropped 4 bases and J dropped 6; count of bases not matched to a gene: 12. CDR1 SGHNT and CDR2 YYREEE come from the germline V gene (reference sequence). The CDR3 consists of 16 residues. Here the CDR3 reads CASSPPSGSGGNEQFF. In DNA form, the CDR3 reads TGTGCCAGCAGCCCTCCTAGCGGCAGCGGGGGCAATGAGCAGTTCTTC.

This clonotype was counted ten times or more. V is TRBV5-1 and J is TRBJ2-6; TRBD2 might be the D (5 bases). The V gene's germline CDR1 is SGHRS and CDR2 YFSETQ. The ends were cut back, 1 base at V and 2 bases at J, with 10 bases in the middle. This CDR3 contains 16 residues. CDR3 sequence reads: CASSLNLGAGANVLTF. The CDR3 DNA reads TGCGCCAGCAGCTTGAATCTCGGGGCTGGGGCCAACGTCCTGACTTTC.

The chain uses TRBV7-3 and TRBJ2-7; 13 bases line up with TRBD2. Germline CDR1 reads SGHTA; CDR2 reads FQGTGA. The V segment lost 6 bases and the J segment 3 bases; nucleotides outside the gene matches: 8. The CDR3 has 16 amino acids. The CDR3 DNA follows: TGTGCCAGCAGGACTACTAGCGGGAGGGCCCTCTACGAGCAGTACTTC. It yields the protein CASRTTSGRALYEQYF.

In this sample, this clonotype turned up a few times. This sequence joins TRBV18 and TRBJ1-1; the match to TRBD1 covers 9 bases. CDR1 is KGHSH and CDR2 is LQKENI in the germline V gene. The CDR3 length is 18 residues. Losses at the gene ends were 6 bases for V and 0 bases for J; bases not matched to a gene: 14. CDR3 region: CASSVRTGERGMNTEAFF. The CDR3 DNA reads TGTGCCAGCTCCGTCAGGACAGGGGAAAGGGGGATGAACACTGAAGCTTTCTTT.

This clonotype occurred a few times. The chain employs TRBV7-9 and TRBJ2-3, with 7 bases matching TRBD2. Per the germline V gene, CDR1 is SEHNR and CDR2 is FQNEAQ (reference sequence). Germline trimming cut 4 bases from V and 7 bases from J; bases unmatched to any gene: 14. The CDR3 is 16 amino acids. CDR3 amino acids: CASSSLAGEAGNTQYF. CDR3 bases: TGTGCCAGCAGCTCGCTTGCGGGCGAAGCGGGAAATACGCAGTATTTT.

This chain uses TRBV6-1 with TRBJ1-6; TRBD1 agrees at 9 bases. This CDR3 has 14 amino acids. Trimming at V came to 6 bases and at J to 8 bases, leaving 5 bases not matched to a gene. CDR1 and CDR2 from the germline V gene are MNHNS and SASEGT. CDR3 DNA sequence: TGTGCCAGCAGGTCCGGGACAGGGCATTCACCCCTCCACTTT. As protein: CASRSGTGHSPLHF.

This chain connects TRBV19 to TRBJ1-6; D is unresolved. The V and J ends lost 7 bases and 9 bases respectively, with 13 bases between them. Germline V gene data show CDR1 as LNHDA and CDR2 as SQIVND (reference sequence). The CDR3 extends over 13 amino acids. DNA of the CDR3: TGTGCCAGTACCACCGGCTGGGTTTCACCCCTCCACTTT. Its translation is CASTTGWVSPLHF.

This clonotype has at least ten counts. The gene calls are TRBV13 and TRBJ2-6; D is perhaps TRBD1 (5 bases). The V gene lost 1 base and the J gene lost 2 bases, with 6 bases spanning the gap. CDR3 length: 15 residues. Germline V gene lookup returns CDR1 PRHDT and CDR2 FYEKMQ (reference sequence). CDR3 bases: TGTGCCAGCAGCTTAGTAGGGGCTGGGGCCAACGTCCTGACTTTC. Encoded protein: CASSLVGAGANVLTF.

The chain employs TRBV5-4 and TRBJ1-1, with 7 bases fitting TRBD1. V dropped 3 bases and J dropped 5; count of bases not matched to a gene: 10. CDR3 length: 15 residues. The V gene's germline CDR1 is SGHNT and CDR2 YYREEE (reference sequence). The chain's CDR3 is CASSWGTAGETEAFF. The CDR3, as DNA: TGTGCCAGCAGCTGGGGGACAGCCGGTGAGACTGAAGCTTTCTTT.

About this clonotype itself: A much larger clonotype is one base distant, so this may be a read error. This chain connects TRBV11-2 to TRBJ2-5; 12 nucleotides align to TRBD2. Unmatched junction bases numbered 11, after V lost 1 base and J lost 5 bases. The CDR3 length is 18 residues. CDR1 is SGHAT and CDR2 is FQNNGV in the germline V gene. The CDR3 sequence is CASSLGPGLAGKTETQYF. The CDR3 DNA is TGTGCCAGCAGCTTAGGTCCCGGACTAGCGGGAAAGACGGAGACCCAGTACTTC. Full variable domain (outside the CDR3, taken from reference TRBV11-2 and TRBJ2-5): EAGVAQSPRYKIIEKRQSVAFWCNPISGHATLYWYQQILGQGPKLLIQFQNNGVVDDSQLPKDRFSAERLKGVDSTLKIQPAKLEDSAVYLCASSLGPGLAGKTETQYFGPGTRLLVL.